This T cell receptor beta chain was retrieved from a study of tumor-infiltrating lymphocytes in oesophageal squamous cell carcinoma. TCRdb re-called the PCR reads with MiXCR, one entry per CDR3 protein. The repertoire consists of approximately 11,000 distinct CDR3 sequences, with 52% occurring once and the leading ten covering 15% to 20%. The CDR3 covers 15 residues. Germline-derived CDR1 and CDR2 are SEHNR and FQNEAQ (reference sequence). The chain joins TRBV7-9 to TRBJ2-4; TRBD2 is a possible D gene (6 bases). With the DNA end fitting TRBJ2-7 better, the J assignment may be wrong. The TCR sequence derives from a female donor with esophageal squamous cell carcinoma. Input material: esophageal tumor tissue. CDR3 bases: TGTGCCAGCAGCGCACCGGGGAGCGGACTAAACGAGCAGTACTTC. Its translation: CASSAPGSGLNEQYF.